A selection of T cell receptor beta chains follows, all from one sample in a study of blood T cells in healthy people across ages. TCRdb reanalysed the 5' RACE reads using MiXCR and keeps one entry per CDR3 protein. The sample yields 1,500,000 or so distinct CDR3 sequences, 40% to 45% seen once. Material: blood. The receptors here all came from a young woman in good health. Both conserved end residues are part of each CDR3. The D gene is left open where the match is weak. Not every row has a clone size; where given, it reads once, few, many or a size class.

TRBV11-1	NA	TRBJ1-2	TRBD1	CASSWTGGGYTF	TGTGCCAGCAGCTGGACAGGGGGCGGCTACACCTTC
TRBV28	few	TRBJ2-7	NA	CASSYATGLAYEQYF	TGTGCCAGCAGTTATGCTACAGGGCTAGCCTACGAGCAGTACTTC
TRBV7-6	few	TRBJ2-7	NA	CASSLALAGAYYEQYF	TGTGCCAGCAGCTTAGCTTTAGCAGGGGCGTACTACGAGCAGTACTTC
TRBV20-1	NA	TRBJ2-6	TRBD1	CSAPTGGQAGANVLTF	TGCAGTGCTCCGACAGGGGGTCAGGCTGGGGCCAACGTCCTGACTTTC
TRBV27	NA	TRBJ2-1	NA	CASSWTRESYEQFF	TGTGCCAGCAGTTGGACGAGGGAGTCCTACGAGCAGTTCTTC
TRBV6-6	many	TRBJ2-1	TRBD1	CASSSGQEGNEQFF	TGTGCCAGCAGTTCGGGACAGGAAGGGAATGAGCAGTTCTTC
TRBV6-5	few	TRBJ2-5	TRBD1	CASSPDRGQRNEQYF	TGTGCCAGCAGTCCGGACAGGGGGCAAAGGAATGAGCAGTACTTC
TRBV7-8	NA	TRBJ2-5	NA	CASSLSGWRGRQETQYF	TGTGCCAGCAGCTTATCAGGGTGGCGGGGTCGCCAAGAGACCCAGTACTTC
TRBV3-1	NA	TRBJ1-1	TRBD1	CASSPIDRGRGAFF	TGTGCCAGCAGCCCTATAGACAGGGGGCGAGGAGCTTTCTTT
TRBV28	few	TRBJ2-7	TRBD2	CASTREGLFYEQYF	TGTGCCAGCACGCGGGAGGGCCTTTTTTACGAGCAGTACTTC
TRBV4-3	NA	TRBJ2-5	TRBD2	CASSQGPSGRAGETQYF	TGCGCCAGCAGCCAAGGTCCTAGCGGGAGGGCCGGTGAGACCCAGTACTTC
TRBV7-2	NA	TRBJ2-7	TRBD2	CASSLEVAGGLTTYEQYF	TGTGCCAGCAGCTTAGAAGTAGCGGGGGGCCTTACGACCTACGAGCAGTACTTC
TRBV15	NA	TRBJ1-1	NA	CATSSRRDTEAFF	TGTGCCACCAGCTCCCGTAGGGACACTGAAGCTTTCTTT
TRBV2	NA	TRBJ2-1	NA	CASSVRAAGNNEQFF	TGTGCCAGCAGTGTAAGGGCTGCGGGAAACAATGAGCAGTTCTTC
TRBV6-1	few	TRBJ2-5	NA	CASSVSWGQETQYF	TGTGCCAGCAGTGTTTCGTGGGGGCAAGAGACCCAGTACTTC
TRBV4-1	NA	TRBJ1-2	NA	CASSPRELTNYGYTF	TGCGCCAGCAGCCCGCGGGAGCTCACCAACTATGGCTACACCTTC
TRBV20-1	NA	TRBJ2-1	NA	CSAGSLGNNEQFF	TGCAGTGCTGGAAGTCTAGGGAATAATGAGCAGTTCTTC
TRBV29-1	NA	TRBJ1-1	NA	CSVEEGQNTEAFF	TGCAGCGTTGAGGAGGGGCAAAACACTGAAGCTTTCTTT
TRBV6-5	NA	TRBJ2-2	TRBD1	CASSYSGTGGKFFNTGELFF	TGTGCCAGCAGTTACTCCGGGACAGGCGGAAAATTCTTCAACACCGGGGAGCTGTTTTTT
TRBV4-3	many	TRBJ2-2	NA	CASSQGANTGELFF	TGCGCCAGCAGCCAAGGGGCGAACACCGGGGAGCTGTTTTTT
TRBV7-9	NA	TRBJ2-3	TRBD2	CASSPTGLAGASTDTQYF	TGTGCCAGCAGCCCGACAGGACTAGCGGGGGCTAGCACAGATACGCAGTATTTT
TRBV12-3/TRBV12-4	NA	TRBJ1-2	NA	CASSLTSPSKNYGYTF	TGTGCCAGCAGTTTAACTAGTCCTTCGAAAAACTATGGCTACACCTTC
TRBV10-3	NA	TRBJ2-7	NA	CAISAPYYEQYF	TGTGCCATCAGTGCCCCCTACTACGAGCAGTACTTC
TRBV12-3/TRBV12-4	NA	TRBJ1-2	NA	CASSPEGGYNYGYTF	TGTGCCAGCAGCCCGGAGGGGGGTTACAACTATGGCTACACCTTC
TRBV10-3	NA	TRBJ2-7	TRBD2	CAISEGLAALLSYEQYF	TGTGCCATCAGTGAGGGACTAGCGGCCCTTCTCTCCTACGAGCAGTACTTC
TRBV20-1	NA	TRBJ2-5	NA	CSARVAGADQETQYF	TGCAGTGCTAGAGTGGCGGGGGCCGACCAAGAGACCCAGTACTTC
TRBV9	NA	TRBJ2-7	NA	CASSVGRDFTYEQYF	TGTGCCAGCAGCGTAGGTAGGGACTTCACCTACGAGCAGTACTTC
TRBV20-1	NA	TRBJ1-5	NA	CSARTQQGQPQHF	TGCAGTGCTAGAACACAGCAGGGTCAGCCCCAGCATTTT
TRBV4-3	NA	TRBJ1-5	NA	CAGSQGPSGPHSYSNQPQHF	TGCGCCGGCAGCCAAGGCCCCTCCGGGCCTCACTCTTATAGCAATCAGCCCCAGCATTTT
TRBV12-5	NA	TRBJ2-3	NA	CASGRDHPSTDTQYF	TGTGCTAGTGGGCGGGACCACCCTAGCACAGATACGCAGTATTTT
TRBV20-1	NA	TRBJ2-7	TRBD2	CSAIPGPRGYEQYF	TGCAGTGCTATCCCAGGCCCGCGGGGGTACGAGCAGTACTTC
TRBV10-3	NA	TRBJ2-5	TRBD2	CAISARLAEETQYF	TGTGCCATCAGTGCCCGACTAGCGGAAGAGACCCAGTACTTC
TRBV7-9	few	TRBJ2-1	TRBD2	CASSSRLRGGLGEQFF	TGTGCCAGCAGCAGCCGATTGCGGGGGGGCCTTGGTGAGCAGTTCTTC
TRBV6-2/TRBV6-3	NA	TRBJ1-5	TRBD1	CASSSLDRDSQPQHF	TGTGCCAGCAGCTCCCTAGACAGGGACAGTCAGCCCCAGCATTTT
TRBV6-1	many	TRBJ2-1	NA	CASSEGTHNEQFF	TGTGCCAGCAGTGAAGGGACGCACAATGAGCAGTTCTTC
TRBV12-3/TRBV12-4	few	TRBJ1-1	NA	CASSRDWPTEAFF	TGTGCCAGCAGCAGGGACTGGCCCACTGAAGCTTTCTTT
TRBV2	NA	TRBJ2-7	TRBD1	CASSGVTGGEEQYF	TGTGCCAGCAGTGGAGTGACAGGGGGGGAAGAGCAGTACTTC
TRBV5-1	NA	TRBJ2-5	TRBD1	CASSYRGFHQETQYF	TGCGCCAGCAGCTACAGGGGCTTCCACCAAGAGACCCAGTACTTC
TRBV28	few	TRBJ2-1	TRBD2	CASSLRASARGYESEQFF	TGTGCCAGCAGTTTAAGGGCCTCGGCGCGGGGGTACGAGAGTGAGCAGTTCTTC
TRBV7-9	once	TRBJ2-7	NA	CASSWSGREYNEQYF	TGTGCCAGCAGCTGGTCGGGTAGGGAATACAATGAGCAGTACTTC
TRBV20-1	NA	TRBJ1-2	NA	CSARFIRPIVPPNYGYTF	TGCAGTGCTAGATTCATCCGGCCCATAGTCCCCCCCAACTATGGCTACACCTTC
TRBV4-1	few	TRBJ2-5	TRBD2	CASSQPSGGETQYF	TGCGCCAGCAGCCAACCTAGCGGGGGGGAGACCCAGTACTTC
TRBV29-1	many	TRBJ1-2	NA	CSVEVGSGYTF	TGCAGCGTTGAAGTAGGAAGCGGCTACACCTTC
TRBV29-1	few	TRBJ2-7	NA	CSAQNLFSYEQYF	TGCAGCGCCCAAAATTTATTCTCCTACGAGCAGTACTTC
TRBV5-1	few	TRBJ2-3	TRBD1	CASRTQQGFVDTQYF	TGCGCCAGCAGAACACAACAGGGGTTCGTAGATACGCAGTATTTT
TRBV7-8	NA	TRBJ2-3	TRBD2	CASSSRSGGGYTDTQYF	TGTGCCAGCAGCTCCCGGTCCGGCGGGGGATATACAGATACGCAGTATTTT
TRBV12-3/TRBV12-4	NA	TRBJ1-5	NA	CASSPDTYSNQPQHF	TGTGCCAGCAGTCCCGACACATATAGCAATCAGCCCCAGCATTTT
TRBV12-3/TRBV12-4	many	TRBJ2-1	TRBD1	CASRDTGGGGNEQFF	TGTGCCAGCAGGGATACAGGGGGCGGCGGGAATGAGCAGTTCTTC
TRBV2	few	TRBJ2-6	NA	CASSEGWSGANVLTF	TGTGCCAGCAGTGAAGGTTGGTCTGGGGCCAACGTCCTGACTTTC
TRBV4-2	few	TRBJ1-6	TRBD1	CASSRGQEGSYNSPLHF	TGTGCCAGCAGCCGTGGACAGGAGGGCTCCTATAATTCACCCCTCCACTTT
TRBV7-2	NA	TRBJ2-1	TRBD2	CASRFLTSGSNEQFF	TGTGCCAGCAGATTTTTAACTAGCGGGAGCAATGAGCAGTTCTTC
TRBV12-3/TRBV12-4	NA	TRBJ1-1	TRBD1	CASSFPSGGGTEAFF	TGTGCCAGCAGTTTTCCCTCAGGGGGGGGCACTGAAGCTTTCTTT
TRBV5-1	NA	TRBJ1-2	NA	CASSPWGQNYGYTF	TGCGCCAGCAGCCCCTGGGGTCAGAACTATGGCTACACCTTC
TRBV5-1	NA	TRBJ2-7	NA	CASSLWGASRSYEQYF	TGCGCCAGCAGTTTATGGGGGGCGAGTCGGTCCTACGAGCAGTACTTC
TRBV5-1	NA	TRBJ2-5	NA	CASSLAMAGGTKTPYF	TGCGCCAGCAGCTTGGCGATGGCCGGGGGAACGAAGACCCCGTACTTC
TRBV5-1	NA	TRBJ1-1	NA	CASSFGGVEAFF	TGCGCCAGCAGCTTTGGTGGGGTTGAAGCTTTCTTT
TRBV2	once	TRBJ2-7	NA	CATTEEGYNEQYF	TGTGCCACCACTGAGGAGGGCTACAATGAGCAGTACTTC
TRBV5-1	few	TRBJ1-1	NA	CASSFREDEAFF	TGCGCCAGCAGCTTCAGGGAGGATGAAGCTTTCTTT
TRBV5-4	NA	TRBJ2-7	TRBD1	CASSSAGTGNYEQYF	TGTGCCAGCAGCTCTGCCGGGACAGGGAATTACGAGCAGTACTTC